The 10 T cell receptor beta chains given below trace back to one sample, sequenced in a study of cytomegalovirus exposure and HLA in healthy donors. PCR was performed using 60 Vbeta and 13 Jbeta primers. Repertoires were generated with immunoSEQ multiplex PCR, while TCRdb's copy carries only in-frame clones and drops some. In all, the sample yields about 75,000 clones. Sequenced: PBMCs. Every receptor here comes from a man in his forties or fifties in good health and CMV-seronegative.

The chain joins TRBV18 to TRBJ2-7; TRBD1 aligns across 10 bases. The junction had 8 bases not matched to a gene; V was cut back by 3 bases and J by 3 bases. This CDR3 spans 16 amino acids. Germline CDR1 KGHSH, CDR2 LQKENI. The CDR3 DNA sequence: TGTGCCAGCTCACCCGTTGAGGGACAGGGGCGCTACGAGCAGTACTTC. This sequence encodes CASSPVEGQGRYEQYF.

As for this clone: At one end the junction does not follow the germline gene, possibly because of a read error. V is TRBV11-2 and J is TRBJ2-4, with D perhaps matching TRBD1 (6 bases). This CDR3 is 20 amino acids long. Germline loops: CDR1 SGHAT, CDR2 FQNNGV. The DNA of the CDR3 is TGTGCCAGCCGCTTAGATCTTGTGACAGGCCGACGACTAGCCAAAAACATTCAGTACTTC. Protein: CASRLDLVTGRRLAKNIQYF.

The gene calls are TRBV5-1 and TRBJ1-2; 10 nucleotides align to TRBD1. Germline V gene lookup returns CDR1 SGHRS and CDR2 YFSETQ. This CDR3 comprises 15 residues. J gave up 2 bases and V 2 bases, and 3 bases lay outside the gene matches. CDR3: CASSLSTGGNYGYTF. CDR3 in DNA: TGCGCCAGCAGCTTATCGACAGGGGGCAACTATGGCTACACCTTC.

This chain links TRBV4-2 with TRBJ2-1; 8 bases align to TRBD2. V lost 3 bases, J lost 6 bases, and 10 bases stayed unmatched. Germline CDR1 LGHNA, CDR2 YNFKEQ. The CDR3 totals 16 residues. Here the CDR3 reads CASSHLERGGPNEQFF. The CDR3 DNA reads TGTGCCAGCAGCCACCTCGAACGGGGGGGCCCCAATGAGCAGTTCTTC.

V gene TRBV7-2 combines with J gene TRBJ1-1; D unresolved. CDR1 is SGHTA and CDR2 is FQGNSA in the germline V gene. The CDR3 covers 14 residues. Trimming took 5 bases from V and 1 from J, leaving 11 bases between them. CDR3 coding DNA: TGTGCCAGCAGCCTAGGTCCCAGGAACACTGAAGCTTTCTTT. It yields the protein CASSLGPRNTEAFF.

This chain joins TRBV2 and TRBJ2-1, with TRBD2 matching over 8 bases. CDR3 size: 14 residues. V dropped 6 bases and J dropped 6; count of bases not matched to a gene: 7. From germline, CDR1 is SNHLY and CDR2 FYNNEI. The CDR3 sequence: CASRGLVNSNEQFF. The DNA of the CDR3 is TGTGCCAGCAGGGGACTAGTGAATTCCAATGAGCAGTTCTTC.

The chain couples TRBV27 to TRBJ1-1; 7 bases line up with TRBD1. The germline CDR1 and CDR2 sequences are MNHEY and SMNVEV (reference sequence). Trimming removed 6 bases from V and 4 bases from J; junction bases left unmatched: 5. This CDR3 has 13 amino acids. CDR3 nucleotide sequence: TGTGCCAGCAGCTCCCGGACAGGCACTGAAGCTTTCTTT. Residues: CASSSRTGTEAFF.

The CDR3 protein is CASSQAGTGANVLTF. Written as DNA, the CDR3 is TGTGCCAGCAGTCAAGCGGGGACTGGGGCCAACGTCCTGACTTTC. The chain couples TRBV11-3 to TRBJ2-6; 7 bases align to TRBD2. Germline V gene data show CDR1 as SGHNT and CDR2 as YENEEA. Trimming removed 6 bases from V and 2 bases from J; junction bases left unmatched: 4. This CDR3 has 15 residues.

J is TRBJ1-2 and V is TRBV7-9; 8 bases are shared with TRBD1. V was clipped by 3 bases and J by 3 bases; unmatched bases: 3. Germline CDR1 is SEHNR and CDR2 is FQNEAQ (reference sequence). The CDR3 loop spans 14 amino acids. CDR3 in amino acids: CASSLDRADYGYTF. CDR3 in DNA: TGTGCCAGCAGCTTGGACAGGGCGGACTATGGCTACACCTTC.

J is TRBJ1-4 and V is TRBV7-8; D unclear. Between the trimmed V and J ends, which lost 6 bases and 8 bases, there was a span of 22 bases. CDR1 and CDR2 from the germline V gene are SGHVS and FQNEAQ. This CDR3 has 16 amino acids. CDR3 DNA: TGTGCCAGCAGTTTCCCGGCTGAATACGGCGGGGAAAAACTGTTTTTT. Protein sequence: CASSFPAEYGGEKLFF.